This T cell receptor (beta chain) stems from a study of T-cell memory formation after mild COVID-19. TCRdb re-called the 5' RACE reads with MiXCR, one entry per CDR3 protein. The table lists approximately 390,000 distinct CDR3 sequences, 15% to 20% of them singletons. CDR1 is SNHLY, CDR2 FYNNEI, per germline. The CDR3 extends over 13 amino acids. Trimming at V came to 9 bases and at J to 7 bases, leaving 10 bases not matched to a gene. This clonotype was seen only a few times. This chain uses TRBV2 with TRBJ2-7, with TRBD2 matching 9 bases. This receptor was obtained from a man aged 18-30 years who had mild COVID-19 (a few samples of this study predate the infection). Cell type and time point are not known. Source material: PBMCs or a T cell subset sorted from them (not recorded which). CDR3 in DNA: TGTGCCAGTGCAGCGGGGGGTAAGGAGGAGCAGTACTTC. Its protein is CASAAGGKEEQYF.